The rows below give T cell receptor beta chains drawn from one sample of a study of blood T cell repertoires in COVID-19. Generated by immunoSEQ multiplex PCR, the TCRdb table keeps only in-frame clones and is missing some. This table has about 15,000 clones, more than 65% appearing once. Sequenced material: peripheral blood. Receptors were obtained from a human donor in a cohort sampled during active COVID-19. Each CDR3 is given with its conserved first and last residue. A D gene is named only where the DNA matches it firmly. Size is omitted from some rows. Given values are once, few, many or a class for expanded clones.

D gene | clone size | J gene | V gene | CDR3 protein | CDR3 DNA
TRBD1 | NA | TRBJ1-5 | TRBV6-5 | CASSITGGRQPQHF | TGTGCCAGCAGCATAACAGGGGGCAGGCAGCCCCAGCATTTT
TRBD1 | NA | TRBJ1-5 | TRBV12-3/TRBV12-4 | CASRGQVNQPQHF | TGTGCCAGCAGAGGACAGGTCAATCAGCCCCAGCATTTT
NA | NA | TRBJ2-7 | TRBV12-5 | CASGFTSSNEQYF | TGTGCTAGTGGTTTCACTAGTTCCAACGAGCAGTACTTC
NA | NA | TRBJ2-7 | TRBV7-9 | CASSPERLGQGKSDEQYF | TGTGCCAGCAGCCCCGAGAGACTCGGGCAGGGCAAGTCTGACGAGCAGTACTTC
TRBD2 | few | TRBJ2-2 | TRBV30 | CAWSQGLADNTGELFF | TGTGCCTGGAGTCAGGGACTAGCGGACAACACCGGGGAGCTGTTTTTT
NA | NA | TRBJ1-1 | TRBV5-1 | CASSLEPRLSTEAFF | TGCGCCAGCAGCTTGGAACCGCGCTTGAGCACTGAAGCTTTCTTT
NA | few | TRBJ2-7 | TRBV11-2 | CASSFWQASYEQYF | TGTGCCAGCAGCTTTTGGCAGGCTTCCTACGAGCAGTACTTC
NA | NA | TRBJ2-1 | TRBV21-1 | CASSKFGTSGTRIEQFF | TGTGCCAGCAGCAAATTTGGGACTAGCGGGACGCGGATTGAGCAGTTCTTC
NA | NA | TRBJ1-4 | TRBV3-1/TRBV3-2 | CASSQGGGKLFF | TGTGCCAGCAGCCAAGGTGGAGGGAAACTGTTTTTT
TRBD2 | few | TRBJ2-1 | TRBV6-5 | CASSSRDPGRNEQFF | TGTGCCAGCAGTTCCCGGGACCCCGGGAGGAATGAGCAGTTCTTC
NA | NA | TRBJ2-2 | TRBV27 | CASSLSGQLNTGELFF | TGTGCCAGCAGTTTATCGGGGCAGCTGAACACCGGGGAGCTGTTTTTT
NA | NA | TRBJ1-1 | TRBV21-1 | CASSHHTIRTEAFF | TGTGCCAGCAGCCACCACACAATTCGCACTGAAGCTTTCTTT
NA | NA | TRBJ1-2 | TRBV5-8 | CASSPTFTGSGYGYTF | TGTGCCAGCAGCCCGACGTTTACAGGGTCCGGCTATGGCTACACCTTC
TRBD1 | NA | TRBJ2-3 | TRBV5-6 | CASSQGQGAGTDTQYF | TGTGCCAGCAGCCAGGGACAGGGGGCGGGCACAGATACGCAGTATTTT
NA | once | TRBJ1-3 | TRBV5-8 | CASSLGMIRLSSSGNTIYF | TGTGCCAGCAGCTTGGGGATGATTCGACTGAGCAGCTCTGGAAACACCATATATTTT
NA | NA | TRBJ2-7 | TRBV7-6 | CASSLGHLYEQYF | TGTGCCAGCAGCTTGGGACACCTATACGAGCAGTACTTC
NA | NA | TRBJ1-5 | TRBV4-1 | CASSQDFGGLLLVGNQPQHF | TGCGCCAGCAGCCAAGATTTCGGTGGACTGCTCCTAGTCGGCAATCAGCCCCAGCATTTT
NA | NA | TRBJ1-2 | TRBV6-6 | CASNGGSDYGYTF | TGTGCCAGCAACGGGGGATCCGACTATGGCTACACCTTC
NA | once | TRBJ2-1 | TRBV18 | CASSPPVERYNEQFF | TGTGCCAGCTCACCACCGGTGGAGCGGTACAATGAGCAGTTCTTC
NA | NA | TRBJ2-4 | TRBV28 | CASSFGGVVAKNIQYF | TGTGCCAGCAGTTTTGGAGGGGTTGTGGCCAAAAACATTCAGTACTTC
NA | NA | TRBJ2-5 | TRBV5-6 | CASSSSYQETQYF | TGTGCCAGCAGCTCGAGCTACCAAGAGACCCAGTACTTC
NA | once | TRBJ2-7 | TRBV6-2/TRBV6-3 | CASSYPTAYEQYF | TGTGCCAGCAGTTACCCAACAGCCTACGAGCAGTACTTC
TRBD1 | few | TRBJ2-7 | TRBV20-1 | CSATGGGEQYF | TGCAGTGCCACAGGGGGCGGCGAGCAGTACTTC